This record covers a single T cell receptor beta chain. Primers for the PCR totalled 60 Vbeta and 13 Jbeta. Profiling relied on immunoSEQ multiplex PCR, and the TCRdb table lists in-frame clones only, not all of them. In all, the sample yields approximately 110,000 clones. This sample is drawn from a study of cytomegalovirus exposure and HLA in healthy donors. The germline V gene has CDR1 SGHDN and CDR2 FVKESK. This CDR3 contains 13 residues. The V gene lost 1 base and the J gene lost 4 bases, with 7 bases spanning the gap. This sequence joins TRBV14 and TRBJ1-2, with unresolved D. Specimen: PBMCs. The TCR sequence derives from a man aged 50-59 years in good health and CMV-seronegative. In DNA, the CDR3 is TGTGCCAGCAGCCAAGGTCTCGGCTATGGCTACACCTTC. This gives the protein CASSQGLGYGYTF.